A single TCR beta chain is shown here with its context. These data are taken from a study of control samples from healthy donors and cancer patients. CDR3 length equals 13 residues. V lost 2 bases to trimming and J lost 5 bases, with 9 bases between them. Profiling relied on immunoSEQ multiplex PCR, and the TCRdb table lists in-frame clones only, not all of them. The table lists under 200,000 clones, almost 90% of them singletons. This clonotype was sampled from a woman in her 30s in good health. V and J are TRBV12-3 or TRBV12-4 and TRBJ2-5; D not resolved. Sample: blood. The CDR3 sequence is CASSLTPRETQYF. For the CDR3, the DNA is TGTGCCAGCAGTTTAACTCCTCGTGAGACCCAGTACTTC.